This T cell receptor (beta chain) comes out of a study of patients and donors after allogeneic stem cell transplantation. The CDR3 contains 13 residues. Germline values: CDR1 MNHEY, CDR2 SVGAGI. Trimming left V 2 bases short and J 7 bases short, with 11 bases between. This clonotype was seen a few times. TCRdb passed the RT-PCR reads through MiXCR, listing each CDR3 protein once. The sample carries approximately 430,000 distinct CDR3 sequences, about a sixth recorded once. This chain links TRBV6-5 with TRBJ2-5, with no clear D. Source material: blood, either unsorted or a sorted T cell fraction (not recorded which). This TCR was recovered from a human donor who was either an allogeneic HSCT recipient or a stem cell or donor lymphocyte infusion donor (not recorded which). It is not recorded whose cells these are; they may come from a transplant donor. The CDR3: CASSYGRLATQYF. CDR3 nucleotide sequence: TGTGCCAGCAGTTACGGTCGTTTGGCGACCCAGTACTTC.